This T cell receptor beta chain emerged from a study of T-cell memory formation after mild COVID-19. Across the study: Among the donors, TCR clusters were largely specific to each donor. Overall study findings and caveats: CD8+ contracting clones occupied EMRA, while CD4+ ones occupied mainly CM and EM. Confirmation of SARS-CoV-2 specificity was lacking for second-wave clones peaking day 37. Clones contracting across day 15 to 85 had a balanced CD4/CD8 profile; later expanding clones leaned CD4+.

Trimming pared 8 bases from V and 8 bases from J, leaving 18 bases between. Germline V gene data show CDR1 as GTSNPN and CDR2 as SVGIG (reference sequence). The CDR3 length is 13 residues. Comments on this clonotype: What it binds is not known.

TCRdb passed the 5' RACE reads through MiXCR, listing each CDR3 protein once. The sample records 200,000 or so distinct CDR3 sequences, around 8.8% being singletons. This receptor was obtained from a young man who had mild COVID-19 (a few samples of this study predate the infection). Cell type and time point are not known. Sequenced: PBMCs or a T cell subset sorted from them (not recorded which). The chain combines TRBV30 with TRBJ1-4, with a weak D call TRBD1 (6 bases). This CDR3 reads CAISGQRREKLFF. The CDR3, as DNA: TGTGCCATCTCGGGACAACGGAGGGAAAAACTGTTTTTT.